This T cell receptor (beta chain) was identified in a study of blood T cell repertoires in COVID-19. Turning to the study itself: Specimens from acute and convalescent COVID-19 originated in the United States, Italy and Spain. T cells, B-cell-depleted T cells, or PBMCs provided the cDNA or gDNA that served as material.

V lost 4 bases and J 3 bases, leaving 14 bases between the germline ends. The CDR3 extends over 15 amino acids. Looked up from germline, CDR1 is MNHNY and CDR2 is SVGAGI (reference sequence). Authors' data handling: Amplification from reference gene primers served as the basis for estimated nucleated cell counts. The data were produced by immunoSEQ multiplex PCR, yet TCRdb's version contains in-frame clones alone and is incomplete. That table is the source of V, J and clone size, and D and trimming were worked out from the DNA. The sample yields some 76,000 clones, about 90% seen once. This sequence joins TRBV6-6 and TRBJ2-3, with D unclear. The clonotype was recovered from an elderly man in a cohort sampled during active COVID-19. Sequencing was performed on peripheral blood. The CDR3 spells CASSWYSIETDTQYF. The CDR3 coding sequence is TGTGCCAGCAGTTGGTATAGCATTGAGACAGATACGCAGTATTTT.